What follows describes a single T cell receptor beta chain. Trimming removed 4 bases from V and 8 bases from J; junction bases left unmatched: 11. Germline V gene data show CDR1 as SQVTM and CDR2 as ANQGSEA. CDR3 size: 14 residues. Each CDR3 protein gets one entry after TCRdb re-called the 5' RACE reads with MiXCR. The repertoire has more than 70,000 distinct CDR3 sequences, approximately 15% of them found once; the top ten carry under 35%. This sample is part of a study of T-cell memory formation after mild COVID-19. Sequencing was performed on PBMCs or a T cell subset sorted from them (not recorded which). The chain couples TRBV29-1 to TRBJ2-1; 7 bases are a match to TRBD2. The sequence was obtained from an adult woman who had mild COVID-19 (a few samples of this study predate the infection). Cell type and time point are not known. In nucleotides, the CDR3 is TGCAGCGTTGTCCCCGTTGGCAGCGGGGATGAGCAGTTCTTC. This translates into CSVVPVGSGDEQFF.